Below are 10 T cell receptor beta chains sequenced from a single sample in a study of T-cell reconstitution after alpha-beta-depleted transplantation in children. Unique molecular identifiers were incorporated when the TCRbeta library was constructed. TCRdb ran MiXCR on the PCR reads and lists one entry per CDR3 protein. The sample holds about 110,000 distinct CDR3 sequences, roughly 6.1% seen once. The sample was PBMCs, mostly from graft donor cells, taken 360 days after TCRalphabeta/CD19-depleted stem cell transplant. Every receptor here comes from a male patient aged 2-15 years who had a stem cell transplant for acute lymphoblastic leukemia, so the T cells may come from the graft donor.

This clonotype appeared many times. The chain employs TRBV20-1 and TRBJ1-5; TRBD1 matches 7 bases. V shed 1 base, J shed 4 bases, and the junction held 13 bases outside the gene matches. This CDR3 contains 17 residues. Germline CDR1 and CDR2: DFQATT and SNEGSKA (reference sequence). The CDR3 here is CSARGGNRGWVNQPQHF. The CDR3 region has the DNA TGCAGTGCTAGAGGAGGCAACAGGGGTTGGGTGAATCAGCCCCAGCATTTT.

The genes are TRBV10-3 and TRBJ1-2; no firm D call. CDR1 ENHRY and CDR2 SYGVKD come from the germline V gene. This CDR3 region has 14 residues. V lost 3 bases, J lost 8 bases, and 16 bases lay in between. CDR3 nucleotides: TGTGCCATCAGTGAAGGAGTGTCGCCCGAGGGCTACACCTTC. The encoded protein is CAISEGVSPEGYTF.

This clonotype came up a few times. CDR3 sequence reads: CSATTPRMNTEAFF. The CDR3 coding sequence is TGCAGTGCTACGACACCACGGATGAACACTGAAGCTTTCTTT. The chain recombines TRBV20-1 with TRBJ1-1; no clear D. Per germline, CDR1 DFQATT and CDR2 SNEGSKA (reference sequence). Trimming removed 4 bases from V and 0 bases from J, with 12 bases in between. The CDR3 has 14 residues.

The gene calls are TRBV7-2 and TRBJ2-7; TRBD2 matches at 14 bases. This CDR3 is 14 amino acids long. Per germline, CDR1 SGHTA and CDR2 FQGNSA. The V segment lost 5 bases and the J segment 10 bases; nucleotides outside the gene matches: 7. As DNA, the CDR3 is TGTGCCAGCAGCCTAGGACTAGCGGGAGGACTCCAGTACTTC. It specifies CASSLGLAGGLQYF.

This clonotype showed up just a few times. The chain links TRBV6-5 to TRBJ2-3; tentative D call: TRBD1 (7 bases). The CDR3 spans 16 residues. Germline values: CDR1 MNHEY, CDR2 SVGAGI. With 6 bases removed from V and 2 bases from J, the gap between germline ends came to 18 bases. CDR3 region: CASSRTRQGLTDTQYF. The CDR3 bases are TGTGCCAGCAGCCGAACCCGACAGGGACTCACAGATACGCAGTATTTT.

This clonotype was seen repeatedly, ten times or more. CDR3 loop: CASRRRGDTQYF. The CDR3 nucleotides are TGTGCCAGCAGACGAAGGGGGGATACGCAGTATTTT. The chain carries TRBV7-2 and TRBJ2-3, with a possible D match to TRBD1 (6 bases). There are 12 residues in the CDR3. Germline CDR1 SGHTA, CDR2 FQGNSA. Deletions cut 6 bases from V and 6 bases from J, with 10 bases between. Combining the CDR3 with reference TRBV7-2 and TRBJ2-3 gives the whole variable domain GAGVSQSPSNKVTEKGKDVELRCDPISGHTALYWYRQSLGQGLEFLIYFQGNSAPDKSGLPSDRFSAERTGGSVSTLTIQRTQQEDSAVYLCASRRRGDTQYFGPGTRLTVL.

In this sample, this clonotype turned up many times. The V gene is TRBV7-9, the J gene TRBJ2-7; 7 bases are shared with TRBD1. This CDR3 region has 15 residues. CDR1 and CDR2 from the germline V gene are SEHNR and FQNEAQ (reference sequence). V lost 2 bases to trimming and J lost 7 bases; unmatched junction nucleotides: 11. CDR3 DNA sequence: TGTGCCAGCAGCTTAAATCAGGGGGTGAGTCGAGAGCAGTACTTC. This translates into CASSLNQGVSREQYF.

This clonotype occurred many times. The chain has TRBV12-3 or TRBV12-4 and TRBJ1-3, with D possibly being TRBD1 (6 bases). The CDR3 is 16 residues long. V was clipped by 6 bases and J by 0 bases, with 15 bases between them. The chain's CDR3 is CASSPTGGHSGNTIYF. In nucleotides, the CDR3 is TGTGCCAGCAGCCCCACCGGGGGACACTCTGGAAACACCATATATTTT.

This clonotype was counted at least ten times. The V call is TRBV12-3 or TRBV12-4, the J call TRBJ1-3, with a possible D match to TRBD1 (6 bases). V shed 3 bases and J shed 0 bases, with 15 bases lying between them. The CDR3 totals 17 residues. CDR3 loop: CASSFLIRGPSGNTIYF. The CDR3 DNA is TGTGCCAGCAGTTTTTTAATCCGGGGGCCCTCTGGAAACACCATATATTTT.

This clonotype has a handful of counts. The chain couples TRBV7-3 to TRBJ1-2; D is perhaps TRBD1 (5 bases). Germline V gives CDR1 SGHTA, CDR2 FQGTGA. The CDR3 length is 13 residues. V was clipped by 5 bases and J by 8 bases, with 15 bases between them. The chain's CDR3 is CASSERPGLGYTF. The CDR3 DNA reads as TGTGCCAGCAGCGAGCGACCGGGACTAGGCTACACCTTC.